The clone carrying this T cell receptor (beta chain) was counted at least ten times. What it binds is unknown. This record comes from a study of T cells in Graves' hyperthyroidism and ophthalmopathy. General observations from the study: Among thyroid clonotypes expanded above 0.001, most also appeared in blood.

Researchers took RNA transcripts and amplified the TCR beta CDR3 regions from them. A first-round RT-PCR of the TCR CDR3 used the HTBI primer set. MiXCR was run by TCRdb on the multiplex PCR reads, yielding one entry per CDR3 protein. This table holds about 350,000 distinct CDR3 sequences, about a sixth found once. The germline V gene encodes CDR1 DFQATT and CDR2 SNEGSKA (reference sequence). The V end lost 2 bases, the J end lost 7 bases, and 17 bases lay between the germline ends. The CDR3 is 14 residues long. J is TRBJ1-2 and V is TRBV20-1; possibly TRBD1 for D (5 bases). The origin of this receptor is a woman aged 35 to 49 with Graves' ophthalmopathy. Specimen: blood. The CDR3 loop reads CSARSREGWRGYTF. CDR3 nucleotide sequence: TGCAGTGCTAGAAGCAGGGAGGGTTGGCGTGGCTACACCTTC.